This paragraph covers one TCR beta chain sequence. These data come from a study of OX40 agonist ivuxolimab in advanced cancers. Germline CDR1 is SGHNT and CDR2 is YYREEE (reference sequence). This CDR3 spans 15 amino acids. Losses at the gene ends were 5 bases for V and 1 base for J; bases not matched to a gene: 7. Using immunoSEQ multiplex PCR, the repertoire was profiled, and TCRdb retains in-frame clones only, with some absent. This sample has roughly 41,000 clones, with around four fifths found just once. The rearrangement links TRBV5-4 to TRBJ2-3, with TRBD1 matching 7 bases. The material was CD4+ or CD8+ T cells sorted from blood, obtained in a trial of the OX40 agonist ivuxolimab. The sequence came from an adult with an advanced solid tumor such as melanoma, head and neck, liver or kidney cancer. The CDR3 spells CASSQDRDGTDTQYF. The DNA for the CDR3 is TGTGCCAGCAGTCAAGACAGGGATGGCACAGATACGCAGTATTTT.